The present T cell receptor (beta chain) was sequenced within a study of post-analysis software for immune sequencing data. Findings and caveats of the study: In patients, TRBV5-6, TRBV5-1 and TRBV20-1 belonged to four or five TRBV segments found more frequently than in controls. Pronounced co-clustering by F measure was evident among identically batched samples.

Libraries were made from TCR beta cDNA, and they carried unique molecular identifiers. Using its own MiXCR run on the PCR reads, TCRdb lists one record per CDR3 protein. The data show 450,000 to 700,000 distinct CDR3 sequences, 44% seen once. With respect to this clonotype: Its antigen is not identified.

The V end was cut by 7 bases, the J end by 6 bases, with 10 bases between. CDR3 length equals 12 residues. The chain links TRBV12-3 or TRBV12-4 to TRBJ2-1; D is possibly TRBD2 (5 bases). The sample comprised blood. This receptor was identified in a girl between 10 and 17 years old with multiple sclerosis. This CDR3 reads CASTPAGNEQFF. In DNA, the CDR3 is TGTGCCAGCACCCCGGCGGGCAATGAGCAGTTCTTC.